This T cell receptor (beta chain) is from a study of blood T cell repertoires in COVID-19. The overall study: T cells, B-cell-depleted T cells, or PBMCs provided the cDNA or gDNA that served as material.

In the authors' methods: Using reference gene primer amplification, nucleated cell counts were estimated. Libraries were prepared by immunoSEQ multiplex PCR; TCRdb keeps only in-frame clonotypes and omits some of them. V and J calls and clone size are copied from that table; D and trimming were computed from the DNA. In the table there are fewer than 350,000 clones, roughly 79% of which are singletons. The CDR3 contains 12 residues. CDR1 is KGHSH and CDR2 is LQKENI in the germline V gene. The TCR originated in a woman aged 55-70 years with active or convalescent COVID-19. The chain is built from TRBV18 and TRBJ1-4, with a tentative D call TRBD1 (5 bases). The J call may be wrong; the DNA end is better matched by TRBJ2-2. Material: peripheral blood. The CDR3 nucleotides read TGTGCCAGCTCACCGCCAGGGTTGGAGCTGTTTTTT. This gives the protein CASSPPGLELFF.